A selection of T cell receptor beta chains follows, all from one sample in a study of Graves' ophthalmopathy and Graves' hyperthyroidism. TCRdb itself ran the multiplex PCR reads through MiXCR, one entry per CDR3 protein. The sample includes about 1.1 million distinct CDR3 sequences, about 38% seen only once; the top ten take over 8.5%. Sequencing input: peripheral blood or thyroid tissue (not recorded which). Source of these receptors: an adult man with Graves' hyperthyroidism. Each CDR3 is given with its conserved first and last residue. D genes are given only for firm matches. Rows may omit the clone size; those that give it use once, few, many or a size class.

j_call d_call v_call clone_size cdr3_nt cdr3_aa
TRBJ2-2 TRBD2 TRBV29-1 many TGCAGCGTTTACGGCGGGAGGGCCGCGAGGGTACACACCGGGGAGCTGTTTTTT CSVYGGRAARVHTGELFF
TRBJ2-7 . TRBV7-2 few TGTGCCAGCAGCTTATTCTACAGGGGAGGTTCCGAGCAGTACTTC CASSLFYRGGSEQYF
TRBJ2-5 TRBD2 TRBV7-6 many TGTGCCAGCAGCTGGCAACTAGCGGGGCAAGAGACCCAGTACTTC CASSWQLAGQETQYF
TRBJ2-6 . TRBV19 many TGTGCCGCCCGTAGGGCTGGGGCCAACGTCCTGACTTTC CAARRAGANVLTF
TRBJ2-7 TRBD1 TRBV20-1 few TGCTCGTATACGGGACAGGAGTCCTACGAGCAGTACTTC CSYTGQESYEQYF
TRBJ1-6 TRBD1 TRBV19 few TGTGCCAGTAGTACCATGGGACAGGGTCGATCACCCCTCCACTTT CASSTMGQGRSPLHF
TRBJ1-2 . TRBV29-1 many TGCAGCGTTGAAGATCCAACAGGGTTACCCGTTCGGCGGGGCTACACCTTC CSVEDPTGLPVRRGYTF
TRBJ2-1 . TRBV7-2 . TGTGCCAGCAGCTTAGAAGGGGTCGGTGAGCAGTTCTTC CASSLEGVGEQFF
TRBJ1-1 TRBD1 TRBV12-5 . TGTGCTAGTGGTTCCGGGACAGGACCCAAGAACACTGAAGCTTTCTTT CASGSGTGPKNTEAFF
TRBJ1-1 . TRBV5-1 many TGCGCCAGCAGCCCCGGGGGGGGAGGACAAGCTTTCTTT CASSPGGGGQAFF
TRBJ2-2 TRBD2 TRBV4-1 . TGCGCCAGCAGCCTTACTCCCATAGCGGGATCGAACACCGGGGAGCTGTTTTTT CASSLTPIAGSNTGELFF
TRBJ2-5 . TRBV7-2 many TGTGCCAGCAGCTTTAATAGTCGAGAGACCCAGTACTTC CASSFNSRETQYF
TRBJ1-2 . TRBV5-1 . TGCGCCAGCAGCTTGGGTTCAGCTAGAAACTATGGCTACACCTTC CASSLGSARNYGYTF
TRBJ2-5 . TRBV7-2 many TGTGCCAGCACCCTCATAGCTTGGCAGACCCAGTACTTC CASTLIAWQTQYF
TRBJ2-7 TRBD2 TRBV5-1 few TGCGCCAGCAGCTCTACCCGATTAGCGGGGGGAGGCGAGCAGTACTTC CASSSTRLAGGGEQYF